Sequencing of this TCR beta chain was carried out in a study of CXCR3-negative and CXCR3-positive naive CD8 T cells. Using triplicate sorts, roughly 300,000 cells were collected each time from every CD8+ T cell subset. Germline CDR1 and CDR2: MNHEY and SMNVEV (reference sequence). This CDR3 comprises 13 residues. The TRB libraries of cDNA were built by UMI-labeled 5' RACE. Reanalyzing the 5' RACE reads, TCRdb keeps one entry per CDR3 protein, without DNA. Here the sample table reports approximately 39,000 distinct CDR3 sequences. This clonotype was obtained from a human donor in good health. Some clones in this sample may be carry-over from other donors' samples. Sequenced sample: memory CD8+ T cells from blood. This sequence joins TRBV27 and TRBJ2-7; TCRdb names TRBD2, which stays unverified in the absence of DNA. CDR3 in amino acids: CASSLEAGGEPYF.